This T cell receptor (beta chain) emerged from a study of shared clonotypes between healthy human individuals. The CDR3 is 16 amino acids. With 3 bases removed from V and 0 bases from J, the gap between germline ends came to 12 bases. Germline-derived CDR1 and CDR2 are MNHEY and SMNVEV (reference sequence). Those who donated, Caucasian adults without exception, all lived in Nashville, Tennessee. It was 200 to 250 ng DNA, about 30,000 T cell genomes, that sorted-subset replicate PCRs used. Here immunoSEQ multiplex PCR was the method, and the copy in TCRdb shows in-frame clones only, minus some. The table records about 610,000 clones, approximately 97% of them present only once.

Specimen: naive CD4+ T cells sorted from blood. Sample subset: CD45RA+ positively selected. This clonotype originated in a woman aged 25-40 years in good health. The chain carries TRBV27 and TRBJ1-3, with no clear D. CDR3 protein: CASSFTFGSSGNTIYF. CDR3 in DNA: TGTGCCAGCAGTTTTACCTTCGGCAGCTCTGGAAACACCATATATTTT.